This T cell receptor beta chain was recorded in a study of radiation and T cells in renal cell carcinoma. General study results and limits: Top tumor clonotypes rose in blood 2 weeks post-radiation, then contracted.

The sample's time point: baseline pretreatment blood. Treatment of the sample: 15 Gy SBRT to primary tumor, nephrectomy 4 weeks later. After SBRT, blood was collected at 2 and 4 weeks, plus baseline. Using immunoSEQ multiplex PCR, the repertoire was profiled, and TCRdb retains in-frame clones only, with some absent. The data hold 90,000 to 100,000 clones, with 75% to 90% observed a single time. The V end lost 6 bases, the J end lost 4 bases, and 9 bases lay between the germline ends. Germline V CDR1 and CDR2: MNHEY, SMNVEV (reference sequence). The CDR3 is made up of 12 amino acids. This clone was recorded a few times. Its target is not known. Additional DNA sequences in this sample encode the identical CDR3.

This receptor was obtained from a man in his fifties or sixties with renal cell carcinoma. This specimen consisted of blood, obtained from a patient whose treatment included radiotherapy and nephrectomy. The J gene is TRBJ1-1, the V gene TRBV27, with D perhaps matching TRBD1 (5 bases). CDR3 in amino acids: CASSSGGTEAFF. The DNA for the CDR3 is TGTGCCAGCAGCTCTGGGGGCACTGAAGCTTTCTTT.